This T cell receptor (beta chain) was captured in a study of cytomegalovirus exposure and HLA in healthy donors (dated by TCRdb to 2016 to 2017). Regarding the complete study: An earlier analysis of approximately 640 of the donors reported roughly 270 Gb of sequence data and some 120 million unique TCR beta sequences from about 179 million T cells. An earlier analysis of some 600 of the donors applied high-throughput TCR beta sequencing to assess whether each TCR beta V gene segment acted as functional or pseudogenic. Approximately 300 gigabases of sequencing data and around 85 million unique TCR sequences made up an early release that covered roughly 670 HLA-typed donors. The study profiled the T cell repertoires of 666 subjects by immunosequencing and related them to cytomegalovirus serostatus. Besides the first cohort of some 670 subjects, a separate validation cohort made up of about 120 different subjects was used. In the later analysis, no new phenotypic data were used to find candidate immune exposures; instead, reliance was placed on TCR beta sequences and their occurrence across donors. Among some 400 genotyped donors of the cohort, an average of approximately 240,000 unique TCR beta nucleotide sequences were sequenced per donor, roughly 20% of them non-productive. Both class I and class II loci were covered by HLA typing, at four-digit resolution. The study combined high-throughput TCR immunosequencing, statistical association of individual TCRs with disease status, and machine learning to predict cytomegalovirus infection status. Typing coverage differed by locus: A, B, C, DRB1 and DQB1 were typed in about 620-640 donors, DQA1 in 500 to 550, DPA1 in around 610, and DPB1 in approximately 450. A later genetic analysis took genome-wide SNP genotypes for about three fifths of the 666 donors and used that subset as a discovery cohort. A later analysis re-examined previously published TCR beta repertoires from just over 650 donors and added high-resolution HLA genotyping to investigate patterns of TCR occurrence. Of the roughly 400 genotyped donors, roughly 80% were placed in the genetic ancestry cluster associated with self-reported Caucasian donors. Donor age, sex, ethnicity and CMV serostatus were compiled together with the repertoire data. Because of strong linkage in the cohort, four or five DR-DQ haplotypes were treated as single units for association and clustering. Every discovery cohort repertoire had been produced on one sequencing platform. The study aimed to test whether signatures of past pathogen exposure could be identified by cataloging public T cell receptors.

Broad study findings and their caveats: The sequencing pipeline was judged likely to have produced a cluster of highly shared sequence variants as a technical artifact. In a later genetic analysis, fewer N-insertions in productive TCRs were reported among donors in an Asian-associated ancestry cluster than the roughly 670-donor mean. Most TCR sequences were seen in very few donors, while some public TCRs were found in many individuals. The 87-base-pair reads could not distinguish some IMGT-functional V segments, including TRBV6-2 and TRBV6-3, so those segments were excluded. When HLA alleles, especially DR and DQ, strongly co-occurred, TCR associations were difficult to assign to individual alleles. A later analysis associated around 16,000 TCR beta sequences with specific HLA alleles at a false discovery rate of 0.05. Correlated functional status among segregating V segments might be attributable to linkage disequilibrium, but an unknown experimental factor could not be ruled out. The only immune exposure information available for the cohort was CMV serostatus. Only TCR beta chains were sequenced in this cohort, and the absence of alpha or paired-chain data limited detectable features. In vitro tests confirmed that a few of the cytomegalovirus-associated TCR beta chains recognize cytomegalovirus antigens. In a later analysis, TCR association rates were found to vary across HLA loci, with the most associated TCRs seen for DRB1 alleles and the fewest for HLA-C alleles. In a later genetic analysis, a missense DCLRE1C variant was associated with V-gene and J-gene trimming of TCR beta chains, and the association was replicated in an independent cohort. The study listed 150 to 200 TCR beta chains as associated with cytomegalovirus. The classifier was reported to diagnose cytomegalovirus status with high specificity and sensitivity in both the original and validation cohorts. A further reported finding was that TCR beta sequences accurately predicted the HLA-A and HLA-B alleles for most subjects in the first cohort. The earlier analysis of 450 to 700 of the donors excluded about 16 rarely observed V segments, including chromosome 9 orphons, because counts were too low. According to a later analysis, most CMV-associated TCR beta chains appeared to be HLA-restricted, and the HLA associations seemed to be driven largely by CMV exposure. In a later analysis, HLA-associated TCR beta chains showed more clonal expansion and lower generation probabilities than non-associated chains that were equally common. The authors suggested that the approach could potentially be extended to other disease states and immunological phenotypes. Because some donors lacked HLA typing at each locus, the association tests relied only on the typed subset. In a later analysis, several top co-occurrence clusters were reported to appear linked to parvovirus B19, influenza, CMV and Epstein-Barr virus. In an earlier analysis of 587 of the donors, most TCR beta V segments appeared in productive rearrangements about 87% or about 30% of the time, broadly matching IMGT annotations. Roughly uniform sequencing depth across donors was assumed in presence/absence analyses, although this assumption may not hold.

Worth noting for this clone: Its antigen remains unidentified. Base qualities are not recorded, but no much larger clone differs from it by a single base.

The method behind the library was the immunoSEQ multiplex PCR assay. For the multiplex PCR, a mixture combining 60 forward primers for TCR Vbeta segments and 13 reverse primers for TCR Jbeta segments was used. Amplification of the CDR3 region of rearranged TCR beta genes was performed with a multiplex PCR assay on genomic DNA. Amplified TCR beta libraries were sequenced as 87-base-pair reads on the Illumina HiSeq System. The original pipeline was this. In a later analysis, some 80 million unique TCR beta chains were counted across the 650 to 750 repertoires, and around 10 million of these chains were shared by at least two donors. Raw reads were error-corrected and collapsed into unique sequences with a nearest-neighbor algorithm that merged closely related sequences to remove PCR and sequencing errors. Alignment of CDR3 sequences to IMGT reference sequences was used to assign V, D and J gene segments. Each retained sequence needed at least a six-nucleotide match to both a V gene segment and a J gene segment. A rearrangement counted as productive if the CDR3 had no stop codons and remained in frame with V and J, and every other rearrangement counted as non-productive. CDR3 was defined according to IMGT convention as the region running from the second conserved V-encoded cysteine to the conserved J-encoded phenylalanine. The earlier analysis of about 560 of the donors excluded any sequence lacking an unambiguous match to a single V gene segment. An earlier analysis of under 750 of the donors called V segments functional above 56.7% productive rearrangements and segregating when the between-donor standard deviation exceeded 5%. A statistical classification framework was built for diagnosing cytomegalovirus status from the catalog of TCR beta chain sequences. V and J gene assignment, in a later analysis, came from comparing TCR nucleotide sequences with IMGT/GENE-DB human TR gene sequences. Using the TCRdist pipeline, a later analysis assigned CDR3 sequences along with most-parsimonious VDJ recombination scenarios. In a later analysis, every TCR beta chain was defined by the combination of its CDR3 amino acid sequence and its V-gene family, and reads without a unique V-gene family were dropped. To address suspected cross-contamination and a sequencing artifact, a later analysis removed approximately 590 highly shared, low-generation-probability nucleotide sequences. A later analysis calculated a clonal expansion index for each public chain from normalized within-repertoire ranks of inferred template counts. Generation probabilities in a later analysis came from a VDJ recombination model fitted to out-of-frame rearrangements, and those results were checked against IGoR. In a later analysis, hypergeometric tests were used to score TCR-TCR, TCR-HLA and TCR-CMV co-occurrence, with a repertoire-size bias correction applied to TCR pairs. In a later analysis, false discovery rates were estimated by permuting HLA or CMV assignments 20 times. In a later analysis, co-occurring TCRs were grouped using DBSCAN, and TCRdist sequence similarity was added for clustering within HLA-allele-positive subsets. Co-occurrence clustering excluded repertoires with fewer than 30,000 or more than 120,000 public chains, plus five with anomalous nucleotide sharing. The table comes from immuneACCESS by way of TCRdb, which keeps in-frame sequences with V and J called. Part of the clones is missing from these tables; in studies checked, under half for an unresolved V gene and the rest for unknown reasons. That table is the source of V, J and clone size, and D and trimming were worked out from the DNA. The sample has a few hundred thousand clones on record, about 75% of them singletons. Roughly 2.4% of the sample is taken by the ten largest.

The cohort comprised several hundred healthy bone marrow donors. At the time of sampling, all cohort members were nominally healthy, though unrecorded immune exposures were likely present. The donor was CMV seronegative and belonged to the group of over 350 seronegative cohort members. A peripheral blood sample was collected from each donor, and TCR beta sequencing was performed on peripheral blood mononuclear cells. The Qiagen DNeasy Blood Extraction Kit was used to extract genomic DNA from the blood cell samples. Trimming removed 4 bases from V and 4 bases from J, leaving 7 bases between the germline ends. The germline V gene (reference sequence) provides CDR1 SGHNT and CDR2 YYREEE. The CDR3 starts with the cysteine, ends with the phenylalanine, and has 12 residues. CDR3 DNA is the only sequence kept; it has 36 bases, read in frame from the first base.

The receptor's source is a female donor in good health and CMV-seronegative. Recombination linked TRBV5-4 to TRBJ2-3; the D gene remains uncertain. The sequenced sample consisted of PBMCs. The CDR3 region reads CASSRPADTQYF. The nucleotide sequence reads as follows: TGTGCCAGCAGCCGCCCGGCAGATACGCAGTATTTT.